This section outlines one T cell receptor (beta chain) sequence together with its context. This specimen comes from a study of tumor T cells in aggressive B-cell lymphoma. The V end lost 4 bases, the J end lost 6 bases, and 16 bases lay between the germline ends. Looked up from germline, CDR1 is SNHLY and CDR2 is FYNNEI. The CDR3 totals 15 residues. Method: immunoSEQ multiplex PCR; TCRdb's copy keeps in-frame clones and lacks some. Altogether about 9,900 clones are present, approximately 85% being singletons, with the ten largest covering around 4%. This clonotype was obtained from an adult with diffuse large B cell lymphoma. The sample was tumor tissue. This chain connects TRBV2 to TRBJ2-1; D is unresolved. CDR3 in amino acids: CASSGQGTRVNEQFF. Here the CDR3 DNA reads TGTGCCAGCAGTGGACAAGGAACCAGAGTCAATGAGCAGTTCTTC.